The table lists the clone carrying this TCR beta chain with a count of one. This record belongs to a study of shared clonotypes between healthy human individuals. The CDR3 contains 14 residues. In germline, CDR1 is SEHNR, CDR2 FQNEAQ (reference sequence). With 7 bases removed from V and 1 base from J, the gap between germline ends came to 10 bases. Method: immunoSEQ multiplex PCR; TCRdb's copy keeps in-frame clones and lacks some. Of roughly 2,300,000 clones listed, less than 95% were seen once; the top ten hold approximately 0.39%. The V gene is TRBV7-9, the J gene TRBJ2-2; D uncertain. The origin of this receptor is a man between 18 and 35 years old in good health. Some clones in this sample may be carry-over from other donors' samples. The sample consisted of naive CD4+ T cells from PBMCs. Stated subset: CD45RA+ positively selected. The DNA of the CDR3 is TGTGCCAGCACGCGGTACGGGAACACCGGGGAGCTGTTTTTT. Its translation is CASTRYGNTGELFF.